This T cell receptor beta chain was sequenced during a study of T cell changes during pregnancy in multiple sclerosis. This CDR3 contains 15 residues. V trimming: 4 bases; J trimming: 2 bases; junction bases outside the gene matches: 7. From germline, CDR1 is MNHEY and CDR2 SVGAGI. Sequencing was performed with immunoSEQ multiplex PCR; in TCRdb, only in-frame clones are kept and a portion is missing. The table shows several thousand clones, with 87% occurring only once. The sequencing used CD8+ T cells from peripheral blood mononuclear cells, collected in the first trimester of pregnancy. This sequence originates from a female donor in good health, enrolled as a control in a pregnancy study. The V call is TRBV6-5, the J call TRBJ2-7, with TRBD2 matching over 8 bases. The CDR3 coding sequence is TGTGCCAGCAGTTGGTACGGGGGGGGAACCTACGAGCAGTACTTC. It encodes CASSWYGGGTYEQYF.